This T cell receptor (beta chain) was documented in a study of blood T cell repertoires in COVID-19. Across the study: Samples taken during acute and convalescent COVID-19 were collected in the United States, Italy and Spain. Sample material is recorded as cDNA or gDNA derived from T cells, B-cell-depleted T cells, or PBMCs.

Some clones are missing from TCRdb's copy, which holds only in-frame ones; the method was immunoSEQ multiplex PCR. The table includes fewer than 500,000 clones, approximately 90% detected once. In Seattle, patients joined the study during active infection and were tracked longitudinally. Trimming shortened V by 0 bases and J by 3 bases, and 14 bases separated the two germline ends. CDR1 is MNHEY, CDR2 SVGEGT, per germline. The CDR3 has 16 residues. Specimen: peripheral blood. The gene calls are TRBV6-2 or TRBV6-3 and TRBJ1-2; D is ambiguous. The receptor's source is a man younger than 35 with COVID-19, enrolled during active disease. CDR3 loop: CASSYSQEGKDYGYTF. CDR3 coding DNA: TGTGCCAGCAGTTACTCGCAGGAGGGTAAGGACTATGGCTACACCTTC.